The rows below give T cell receptor beta chains drawn from one sample of a study of T cells in Graves' hyperthyroidism and ophthalmopathy. TCRdb re-called the multiplex PCR reads through MiXCR, storing one row per CDR3 protein. The sample lists 250,000 to 300,000 distinct CDR3 sequences, around 19% seen once, with just under 40% in the top ten. The sequencing sample was made of blood. These TCRs come from a man aged 50-59 years with Graves' ophthalmopathy. Both conserved end residues are trimmed from each CDR3. The size of a clone is reported for some rows only, either as once, few or many, or as a class for expanded clones.

V: TRBV6-2/TRBV6-3; size: many; CDR3: ASSYSGGNNQPQH
V: TRBV19; size: few; CDR3: ASSIYPRGSTNEQF
V: TRBV3-1; size: few; CDR3: ASSLQGSGANVLT
V: TRBV12-3/TRBV12-4; size: NA; CDR3: ASRSTLGELF
V: TRBV5-1; size: few; CDR3: ASSLTGTGLAGNTIY
V: TRBV28; size: NA; CDR3: ASSSIRDRGSYNEQF
V: TRBV28; size: NA; CDR3: ASNPGGYGYT
V: TRBV6-6; size: few; CDR3: ASSYSNASYTQY
V: TRBV7-2; size: few; CDR3: ASSSPTAYGYT
V: TRBV6-1; size: few; CDR3: ASRLGGSGDEQF
V: TRBV7-8; size: few; CDR3: ASSLVPNEQY
V: TRBV20-1; size: NA; CDR3: SARDRSNEQF
V: TRBV12-3/TRBV12-4; size: few; CDR3: ASTGTSGRGEGGELF
V: TRBV7-2; size: many; CDR3: ASSSQRLAGVVTQY
V: TRBV14; size: many; CDR3: ASSRSGVGNQPQH
V: TRBV7-2; size: few; CDR3: ASSLSPTSGSYEQY
V: TRBV12-3/TRBV12-4; size: many; CDR3: ASSATGALTDTQY
V: TRBV5-4; size: few; CDR3: ASSLVREHYGYT
V: TRBV13; size: many; CDR3: ASSDRTDTQY
V: TRBV28; size: many; CDR3: ASSFPSGSSYNEQF
V: TRBV10-2; size: NA; CDR3: ASSENWAGSPKDIQY
V: TRBV18; size: many; CDR3: ASSPQGTGGGRSYGYT
V: TRBV11-2; size: many; CDR3: ASSLGYSVSDTQY
V: TRBV3-1; size: NA; CDR3: ASSTRQGGSYEQY
V: TRBV15; size: NA; CDR3: ATEAIGELF
V: TRBV2; size: few; CDR3: ASSRTGNINEKLF
V: TRBV10-3; size: few; CDR3: AISESVGHGYT
V: TRBV28; size: NA; CDR3: ASSLSGQGHEKLF
V: TRBV7-3; size: many; CDR3: ASSLRFQGARPYSNEQF
V: TRBV28; size: many; CDR3: ASSSGLAGGSDEQF
V: TRBV4-1; size: few; CDR3: ASSQSGLLGETQY
V: TRBV9; size: many; CDR3: ASSVGGQAALHEQY
V: TRBV14; size: many; CDR3: ASSQARSIQY
V: TRBV7-3; size: few; CDR3: ASSLGTSGTVGELF
V: TRBV2; size: many; CDR3: ASSEQDRGMETQY
V: TRBV20-1; size: many; CDR3: SARGGAATGKETQY
V: TRBV20-1; size: many; CDR3: SARRASGSRNEQF
V: TRBV20-1; size: NA; CDR3: SARGHEGDQPQH
V: TRBV24-1; size: many; CDR3: ATSPAGGNTGELF
V: TRBV6-2/TRBV6-3; size: few; CDR3: ASSSSTGTYNEQF
V: TRBV6-1; size: few; CDR3: ASTRQGYEQY
V: TRBV11-2; size: NA; CDR3: ASSLGQGLWGSSYNEQF
V: TRBV20-1; size: few; CDR3: SAKGTGPYEQY
V: TRBV7-6; size: NA; CDR3: ASSLIVGTGAGELF
V: TRBV7-7; size: few; CDR3: ASSVERGETQY
V: TRBV7-2; size: many; CDR3: ASSSPPKDARITPLH
V: TRBV4-2; size: few; CDR3: ASSREQGPQAGYT
V: TRBV20-1; size: few; CDR3: SASGLALEQY
V: TRBV24-1; size: few; CDR3: ATSDNGRAEQQY
V: TRBV28; size: many; CDR3: ASSTDRDQETQY
V: TRBV30; size: many; CDR3: AWSPHQDQQY
V: TRBV10-3; size: few; CDR3: AIREAPNTDTQY
V: TRBV4-1; size: NA; CDR3: ASSPSGLAVDQETQY